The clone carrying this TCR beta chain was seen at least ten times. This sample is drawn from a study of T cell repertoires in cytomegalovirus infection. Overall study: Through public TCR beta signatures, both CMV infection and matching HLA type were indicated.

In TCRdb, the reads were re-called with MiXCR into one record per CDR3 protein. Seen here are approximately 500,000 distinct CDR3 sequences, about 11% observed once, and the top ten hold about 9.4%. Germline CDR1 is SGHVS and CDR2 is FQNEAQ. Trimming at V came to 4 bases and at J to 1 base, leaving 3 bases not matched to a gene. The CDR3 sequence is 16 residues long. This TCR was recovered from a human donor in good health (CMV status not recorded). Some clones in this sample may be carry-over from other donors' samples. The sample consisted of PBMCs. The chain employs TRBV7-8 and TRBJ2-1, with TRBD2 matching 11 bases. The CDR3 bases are TGTGCCAGCAGCTATCGGACTAGCGGGTCCTACAATGAGCAGTTCTTC. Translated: CASSYRTSGSYNEQFF.